Following are 2 T cell receptor beta chains from one sample sequenced in a study of radiotherapy plus CTLA-4 blockade in lung cancer. The protocol was immunoSEQ multiplex PCR, while the TCRdb copy is restricted to in-frame clones and leaves out a portion. The sample has about 32,000 clones; 75% to 90% are singletons. Sequenced here: peripheral blood, sampled from a patient treated with radiotherapy plus ipilimumab. Every receptor here comes from a human donor with non-small cell lung cancer who had stable disease on radiotherapy plus ipilimumab.

The chain recombines TRBV7-2 with TRBJ2-7, with 10 bases lining up with TRBD2. The junction had 8 bases not matched to a gene; V was cut back by 5 bases and J by 4 bases. Germline CDR1 SGHTA, CDR2 FQGNSA. This CDR3 region has 15 residues. The chain's CDR3 is CASSTQVAGGYEQYF. The DNA of the CDR3 is TGTGCCAGCAGCACCCAAGTAGCGGGAGGTTACGAGCAGTACTTC.

The J gene is TRBJ2-5, the V gene TRBV11-2; D is perhaps TRBD2 (7 bases). The CDR3 consists of 16 residues. V was trimmed by 0 bases and J by 4 bases, leaving 15 bases between them. Germline CDR1 is SGHAT and CDR2 is FQNNGV. In DNA, the CDR3 is TGTGCCAGCAGCTTAGAAGGGGGAGGGCCCCCAGAGACCCAGTACTTC. Protein sequence: CASSLEGGGPPETQYF. The variable domain in full, with the rest retrieved from reference TRBV11-2 and TRBJ2-5, is EAGVAQSPRYKIIEKRQSVAFWCNPISGHATLYWYQQILGQGPKLLIQFQNNGVVDDSQLPKDRFSAERLKGVDSTLKIQPAKLEDSAVYLCASSLEGGGPPETQYFGPGTRLLVL.